These T cell receptor beta chains were read from a single sample in a study of blood T cell repertoires in COVID-19. The protocol was immunoSEQ multiplex PCR, while the TCRdb copy is restricted to in-frame clones and leaves out a portion. The data contain over 200,000 clones, 85% to 90% of them seen just once; the ten biggest clones take up about 14%. What was sequenced was PBMCs or T cells enriched from blood (not recorded which). The receptors here all came from a man aged 18 to 30 who had recovered from COVID-19. CDR3s include the opening cysteine and the closing phenylalanine or tryptophan. A D gene is named only where the DNA matches it firmly. Clone size is not always given. Where it is, it says once, few, many or a class for expanded clones.

d_gene: TRBD1; j_gene: TRBJ1-1; abundance: few; v_gene: TRBV6-4; CDR3nt: TGTGCCAGCAGAGGACAGGGCACTGAAGCTTTCTTT; CDR3aa: CASRGQGTEAFF
d_gene: -; j_gene: TRBJ2-4; abundance: -; v_gene: TRBV9; CDR3nt: TGTGCCAGCAGCGTAGCTACGGCGGGGAGTGGAAACATTCAGTACTTC; CDR3aa: CASSVATAGSGNIQYF
d_gene: -; j_gene: TRBJ1-3; abundance: -; v_gene: TRBV9; CDR3nt: TGTGCCAGCAGCGTAGGCCAGGGCGGGGGCGAGGTTTCTGGAAACACCATATATTTT; CDR3aa: CASSVGQGGGEVSGNTIYF
d_gene: TRBD2; j_gene: TRBJ2-1; abundance: -; v_gene: TRBV5-4; CDR3nt: TGTGCCAGCAGCTTGGCTAGCGGGGGTCCCAATGAGCAGTTCTTC; CDR3aa: CASSLASGGPNEQFF
d_gene: TRBD2; j_gene: TRBJ2-2; abundance: -; v_gene: TRBV5-4; CDR3nt: TGTGCCAGCAGCTTGACTAGCGAGCACACCGGGGAGCTGTTTTTT; CDR3aa: CASSLTSEHTGELFF
d_gene: TRBD1; j_gene: TRBJ2-7; abundance: -; v_gene: TRBV10-1; CDR3nt: TGCGCCAGCAGTGACCGGGACAGGGGTCCCCTGCTCTCCTACGAGCAGTACTTC; CDR3aa: CASSDRDRGPLLSYEQYF
d_gene: -; j_gene: TRBJ1-6; abundance: -; v_gene: TRBV27; CDR3nt: TGTGCCAGCAGGCAGGGTGGATCCTATAATTCACCCCTCCACTTT; CDR3aa: CASRQGGSYNSPLHF
d_gene: TRBD2; j_gene: TRBJ2-1; abundance: once; v_gene: TRBV19; CDR3nt: TGTGCCAGTAGTATTGCTAGCGGAAAAATTCGGGATGAGCAGTTCTTC; CDR3aa: CASSIASGKIRDEQFF
d_gene: -; j_gene: TRBJ1-1; abundance: few; v_gene: TRBV28; CDR3nt: TGTGCCAGCAGTTTACCTGGACAGTCGAACACTGAAGCTTTCTTT; CDR3aa: CASSLPGQSNTEAFF
d_gene: TRBD1; j_gene: TRBJ1-3; abundance: few; v_gene: TRBV5-1; CDR3nt: TGCGCCAGCGACCTTCCCCCGGGACAGGGGGTCATAAGCTCTGGAAACACCATATATTTT; CDR3aa: CASDLPPGQGVISSGNTIYF
d_gene: -; j_gene: TRBJ1-2; abundance: -; v_gene: TRBV28; CDR3nt: TGTGCCAGCAGTTTCCCCCCAGGGTGGCATGGCTACACCTTC; CDR3aa: CASSFPPGWHGYTF
d_gene: -; j_gene: TRBJ1-1; abundance: -; v_gene: TRBV9; CDR3nt: TGTGCCAGCAGCGGGTATAGGAGAGCTTTCTTT; CDR3aa: CASSGYRRAFF
d_gene: TRBD2; j_gene: TRBJ2-5; abundance: once; v_gene: TRBV10-2; CDR3nt: TGCGCCAGCAGTGGTTACCTTAGCGGGGGGCTCCCGGCCCAGTACTTC; CDR3aa: CASSGYLSGGLPAQYF
d_gene: TRBD1; j_gene: TRBJ1-6; abundance: -; v_gene: TRBV30; CDR3nt: TGTGCCTGGAATCGACAGGGGGCACTCCACTTT; CDR3aa: CAWNRQGALHF
d_gene: -; j_gene: TRBJ1-5; abundance: few; v_gene: TRBV12-3/TRBV12-4; CDR3nt: TGTGCCAGCAGTTACAGTTATCAGCCCCAGCATTTT; CDR3aa: CASSYSYQPQHF
d_gene: TRBD2; j_gene: TRBJ2-3; abundance: once; v_gene: TRBV28; CDR3nt: TGTGCCAGCAGAGGACTAGCGGGAGTTTCAGATACGCAGTATTTT; CDR3aa: CASRGLAGVSDTQYF
d_gene: -; j_gene: TRBJ2-1; abundance: -; v_gene: TRBV3-1/TRBV3-2; CDR3nt: TGTGCCAGCAGCCAGGGCGGGGCTGGATCCTACAATGAGCAGTTCTTC; CDR3aa: CASSQGGAGSYNEQFF